In its sample, the clone carrying this T cell receptor (beta chain) was seen a few times. What it binds is not known. The record originates from a study of identical twins. TCRdb reprocessed the 5' RACE reads via MiXCR and lists one record per CDR3 protein. The table records 200,000 to 250,000 distinct CDR3 sequences, under 10% of them present only once. The V end lost 3 bases, the J end lost 2 bases, and 4 bases lay between the germline ends. The CDR3 loop spans 12 amino acids. The germline V gene encodes CDR1 LNHDA and CDR2 SQIVND (reference sequence). General study points: Alpha sequences out of frame and shared by twins had excess low generation probability.

This same sample was also taken into another study, of yellow fever vaccine responses in identical twins.

The sample taken for sequencing was memory (CD45RO+) T cells sorted from blood. This receptor was obtained from a woman under 30 in good health. The rearrangement joins TRBV19 to TRBJ1-2; D unresolved. The CDR3 DNA follows: TGTGCCAGTAGTATGACGAACTATGGCTACACCTTC. It yields the protein CASSMTNYGYTF.